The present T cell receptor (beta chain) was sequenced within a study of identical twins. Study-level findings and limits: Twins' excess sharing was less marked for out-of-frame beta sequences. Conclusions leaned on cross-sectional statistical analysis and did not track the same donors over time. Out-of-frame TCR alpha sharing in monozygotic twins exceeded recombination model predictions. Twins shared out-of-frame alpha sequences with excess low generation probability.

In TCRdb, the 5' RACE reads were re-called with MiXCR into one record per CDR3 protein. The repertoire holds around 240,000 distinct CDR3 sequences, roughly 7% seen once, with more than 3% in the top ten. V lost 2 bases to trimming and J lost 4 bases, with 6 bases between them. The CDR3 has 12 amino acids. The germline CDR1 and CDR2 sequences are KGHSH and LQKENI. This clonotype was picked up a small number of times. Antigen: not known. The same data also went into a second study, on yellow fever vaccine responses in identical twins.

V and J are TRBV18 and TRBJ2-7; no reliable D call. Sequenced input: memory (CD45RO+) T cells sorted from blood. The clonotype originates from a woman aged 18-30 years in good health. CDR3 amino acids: CASSPGDYEQYF. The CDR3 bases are TGTGCCAGCTCACCAGGGGATTACGAGCAGTACTTC.